In its sample, the clone carrying this TCR beta chain was seen many times. Time point meaning: longitudinal time-point 1 (baseline). This record comes from a study of neurological immune-mediated disorders. Deletions cut 4 bases from V and 3 bases from J, with 13 bases between. The germline V gene encodes CDR1 SGHRS and CDR2 YFSETQ. CDR3 length equals 14 residues. Each CDR3 protein gets one entry after TCRdb re-called the 5' RACE reads with MiXCR. The data show tens of thousands of distinct CDR3 sequences, 3.2% seen once. This sequence originates from a woman aged 60 to 75 with multiple sclerosis. This chain joins TRBV5-1 and TRBJ2-5; no definite D call. Sequencing input: PBMCs. The CDR3 DNA sequence: TGCGCCAGCAGCAGGTCCGGAAGGGAAGAGACCCAGTACTTC. Translation gives CASSRSGREETQYF.